There are a few counts of the clone carrying this TCR beta chain. Amplified TCR beta CDR3 regions derived from RNA transcripts. HTBI primers were used for first-round RT-PCR of the TCR CDR3. TCRdb reprocessed the multiplex PCR reads via MiXCR and lists one record per CDR3 protein. The table lists about 350,000 distinct CDR3 sequences, more than 11% of them singletons, with under 30% in the top ten. The data are from a study of T cells in Graves' hyperthyroidism and ophthalmopathy. This CDR3 comprises 21 residues. Germline V gives CDR1 MNHEY, CDR2 SVGEGT. V was pared by 2 bases and J by 4 bases, with 30 bases between.

The sample was blood. The TCR comes from a woman in her twenties or thirties with Graves' hyperthyroidism. V gene TRBV6-2 or TRBV6-3 combines with J gene TRBJ1-5, with D perhaps matching TRBD1 (6 bases). The CDR3 region has the DNA TGTGCCAGCAGTTACGAGAGACAGGAATCCAAAACGGCGGGACTAAATCAGCCCCAGCATTTT. Amino acids: CASSYERQESKTAGLNQPQHF.